Below, 10 T cell receptor beta chains from the same sample are listed, as sequenced in a study of blood T cell repertoires in COVID-19. Clones were read by immunoSEQ multiplex PCR, and TCRdb kept only the in-frame ones, dropping some. Here the sample spans 250,000 to 350,000 clones, 70% to 90% being singletons. The specimen sequenced was PBMCs or T cells enriched from blood (not recorded which). These receptors were obtained from a woman under 40 who had recovered from COVID-19.

The gene calls are TRBV7-2 and TRBJ1-3; D not certain. CDR1 SGHTA and CDR2 FQGNSA come from the germline V gene. This CDR3 region has 15 residues. V was pared by 5 bases and J by 0 bases, with 11 bases between. The CDR3 DNA reads as TGTGCCAGCAGCATGGAGAGTTTCTCTGGAAACACCATATATTTT. Translated: CASSMESFSGNTIYF.

V usage is TRBV4-3 and J usage is TRBJ1-4; D possibly corresponds to TRBD1 (5 bases). V was shortened by 0 bases and J by 3 bases, with 14 bases between the two germline ends. Germline loops: CDR1 LGHNA, CDR2 YSLEER. The CDR3 runs 17 residues. The CDR3 sequence is CASSQDRQGLANEKLFF. DNA of the CDR3: TGCGCCAGCAGCCAAGACAGGCAGGGTCTTGCTAATGAAAAACTGTTTTTT.

V gene TRBV19 combines with J gene TRBJ1-1; D may be TRBD1 (5 bases). Germline V gives CDR1 LNHDA, CDR2 SQIVND (reference sequence). V shed 1 base and J shed 1 base, with 10 bases lying between them. This CDR3 is built from 15 residues. CDR3 in DNA: TGTGCCAGTAGTATAGTCGGGCAGGGGAACACTGAAGCTTTCTTT. This translates into CASSIVGQGNTEAFF.

The chain links TRBV18 to TRBJ1-4; tentatively, D is TRBD1 (5 bases). Trimming removed 3 bases from V and 2 bases from J, with 10 bases in between. The CDR3 has 15 amino acids. The germline V gene has CDR1 KGHSH and CDR2 LQKENI. This CDR3 reads CASSPLSGTNEKLFF. CDR3 sequence (DNA): TGTGCCAGCTCACCCTTGTCAGGGACTAATGAAAAACTGTTTTTT.

The rearrangement joins TRBV10-3 to TRBJ2-2; 11 bases align to TRBD1. J lost 4 bases, V lost 6 bases, and 1 base had no gene match. CDR3 length: 14 amino acids. The V gene's germline CDR1 is ENHRY and CDR2 SYGVKD. In nucleotides, the CDR3 is TGTGCCATCAGGGGACAGGGGGGCACCGGGGAGCTGTTTTTT. Its translation: CAIRGQGGTGELFF.

V is TRBV5-1 and J is TRBJ2-5; TRBD2 agrees at 10 bases. Trimming took 4 bases from V and 5 from J; bases not matched to a gene: 14. There are 17 residues in the CDR3. In germline, CDR1 is SGHRS, CDR2 YFSETQ. The CDR3 DNA follows: TGCGCCAGCAGCCCTCCGGGACTAGCGCGTTCGGAGGAGACCCAGTACTTC. This sequence encodes CASSPPGLARSEETQYF.

The chain combines TRBV30 with TRBJ1-2; D is perhaps TRBD1 (5 bases). This CDR3 is 11 amino acids long. Germline V gene data show CDR1 as GTSNPN and CDR2 as SVGIG (reference sequence). Trimming removed 1 base from V and 7 bases from J, with 7 bases in between. The CDR3 DNA is TGTGCCTGGAGTGGCGGGGGTGGCTACACCTTC. Protein: CAWSGGGGYTF. The full variable domain, its missing parts supplied by reference TRBV30 and TRBJ1-2, is SQTIHQWPATLVQPVGSPLSLECTVEGTSNPNLYWYRQAAGRGLQLLFYSVGIGQISSEVPQNLSASRPQDRQFILSSKKLLLSDSGFYLCAWSGGGGYTFGSGTRLTVV.

The chain has TRBV11-3 and TRBJ2-3; D is perhaps TRBD2 (6 bases). Germline loops: CDR1 SGHNT, CDR2 YENEEA. The length of the CDR3 is 13 residues. V lost 5 bases, J lost 6 bases, and 12 bases lay in between. The CDR3 DNA reads as TGTGCCAGCAGCGGGGACTCTTCGGATACGCAGTATTTT. It yields the protein CASSGDSSDTQYF.

In its sample, this clone was seen once. The chain recombines TRBV5-1 with TRBJ1-2; 7 nucleotides align to TRBD1. Germline V gene lookup returns CDR1 SGHRS and CDR2 YFSETQ. Losses at the gene ends were 1 base for V and 8 bases for J; bases not matched to a gene: 8. The CDR3 is 14 residues long. The CDR3 loop reads CASSLTGAGWGYTF. CDR3 DNA: TGCGCCAGCAGCTTGACAGGGGCGGGCTGGGGCTACACCTTC.

This chain's CDR3 is CASSYRGEAFF. CDR3 bases: TGTGCCAGCAGCTACCGGGGTGAAGCTTTCTTT. The chain has TRBV7-9 and TRBJ1-1; D gene uncertain. Germline values: CDR1 SEHNR, CDR2 FQNEAQ (reference sequence). This CDR3 is 11 amino acids long. V was pared by 4 bases and J by 7 bases, with 7 bases between.